A single sample gave rise to the 14 T cell receptor beta chains below, sequenced in a study of T cell responses to AZD1222 COVID-19 vaccine (dated by TCRdb to the early 2020s). The protocol used for the library was the immunoSEQ multiplex PCR assay. The clones in this table, taken by TCRdb from immuneACCESS, are in-frame only. Not every clone is retained; where verified, under half of the shortfall comes from an unresolved V gene, and the cause of the rest is unknown. For this sample there are around 100,000 clones; about 87% appear just once. The ten largest account for about a tenth of the sample. Read against the paper, the sample's time point label means: about 28 days (+/-7) after the second vaccine dose. Sequencing was performed on peripheral blood, taken 28 days after the second AZD1222 dose. These receptors all stem from an adult who received the AZD1222 COVID-19 vaccine.

In this sample, this clone turned up a few times. At one boundary the junction diverges from the germline segment, which might be a read error. The J gene is TRBJ1-3, the V gene TRBV7-7, with no clear D. The CDR3 contains 15 residues. Germline CDR1 SSHAT, CDR2 FNYEAQ (reference sequence). This CDR3 reads CASSYDASSGNTIYF. The CDR3 nucleotides are TGTGCTAGCAGCTACGACGCCAGCTCTGGAAACACCATATATTTT.

The V call is TRBV7-8, the J call TRBJ2-1; the match to TRBD1 covers 7 bases. The CDR3 runs 13 residues. Germline lookup yields CDR1 SGHVS and CDR2 FQNEAQ. J was trimmed by 10 bases and V by 5 bases; bases with no gene match: 8. The CDR3 DNA is TGTGCCAGCAGCCGCGAGGGGGCTGAGGAGCAGTTCTTC. It encodes CASSREGAEEQFF.

The rearrangement uses TRBV7-9 and TRBJ2-3; TRBD1 matches at 7 bases. Trimming cost V 6 bases and J 5 bases; bases outside gene matches: 5. The V gene's germline CDR1 is SEHNR and CDR2 FQNEAQ (reference sequence). This CDR3 is 13 amino acids long. The CDR3, as DNA: TGTGCCAGCAGGTCGACAGGGATAGATACGCAGTATTTT. It specifies CASRSTGIDTQYF.

This clone was picked up one time. This chain connects TRBV19 to TRBJ1-2, with no clear D. The CDR3 sequence is 14 residues long. Germline-derived CDR1 and CDR2 are LNHDA and SQIVND (reference sequence). The V gene lost 0 bases and the J gene lost 7 bases, with 12 bases spanning the gap. This CDR3 reads CASSIDRRMGGYTF. The DNA for the CDR3 is TGTGCCAGTAGTATAGATCGCCGGATGGGTGGCTACACCTTC.

The V gene is TRBV9, the J gene TRBJ2-3; D is possibly TRBD1 (7 bases). V lost 4 bases and J 0 bases, leaving 18 bases between the germline ends. The CDR3 covers 17 residues. Germline V gene lookup returns CDR1 SGDLS and CDR2 YYNGEE. CDR3 sequence: CASSPTTGTASTDTQYF. Written as DNA, the CDR3 is TGTGCCAGCAGCCCAACGACAGGGACTGCTAGCACAGATACGCAGTATTTT.

Of note for this clone: Other DNA sequences in this sample translate to the same CDR3. This chain links TRBV9 with TRBJ2-2; D ambiguous. V lost 10 bases, J lost 5 bases, and 12 bases lay in between. Germline V gene data show CDR1 as SGDLS and CDR2 as YYNGEE. CDR3 length: 12 residues. CDR3 nucleotides: TGTGCCTCAAGCGTAGGGACCGGGGAGCTGTTTTTT. This gives the protein CASSVGTGELFF.

V gene TRBV18 combines with J gene TRBJ2-5; D perhaps matches TRBD1 (5 bases). The V gene's germline CDR1 is KGHSH and CDR2 LQKENI. V was shortened by 6 bases and J by 1 base, with 9 bases between the two germline ends. This CDR3 is 13 amino acids long. The CDR3 coding sequence is TGTGCCAGCTCGCCTACAGGCCAAGAGACCCAGTACTTC. Translating it yields CASSPTGQETQYF.

The V gene is TRBV9, the J gene TRBJ1-1; D is unclear. The V gene lost 0 bases and the J gene lost 1 base, with 4 bases spanning the gap. The CDR3 covers 13 residues. In germline, CDR1 is SGDLS, CDR2 YYNGEE. The CDR3 region is CASSVVPNTEAFF. The CDR3 region has the DNA TGTGCCAGCAGCGTAGTGCCGAACACTGAAGCTTTCTTT.

The rearrangement uses TRBV9 and TRBJ2-5; the match to TRBD2 covers 7 bases. The germline V gene encodes CDR1 SGDLS and CDR2 YYNGEE. The length of the CDR3 is 14 residues. V shed 2 bases, J shed 1 base, and the junction held 2 bases outside the gene matches. The CDR3 DNA sequence: TGTGCCAGCAGCGTGGGAGGGGTCCAAGAGACCCAGTACTTC. It yields the protein CASSVGGVQETQYF.

The rearrangement links TRBV2 to TRBJ1-6; D is perhaps TRBD1 (5 bases). The CDR3 is 14 residues long. Trimming stripped 4 bases from V and 9 bases from J, with 13 bases between. Germline V CDR1 and CDR2: SNHLY, FYNNEI. The DNA for the CDR3 is TGTGCCAGCAGTGCTTCAGGGTTGGGTTCACCCCTCCACTTT. This sequence encodes CASSASGLGSPLHF.

The chain uses TRBV7-2 and TRBJ2-7, with a tentative D call TRBD1 (5 bases). The CDR3 is 13 amino acids. The V gene's germline CDR1 is SGHTA and CDR2 FQGNSA. Trimming removed 1 base at V and 5 bases at J, with 9 bases between. The CDR3 sequence: CASSLGGSNEQYF. The CDR3 bases are TGTGCCAGCAGCTTAGGGGGCAGTAACGAGCAGTACTTC.

J is TRBJ2-1 and V is TRBV27; D is unresolved. V lost 8 bases to trimming and J lost 3 bases, with 5 bases between them. Germline V gene data show CDR1 as MNHEY and CDR2 as SMNVEV (reference sequence). The CDR3 is 11 residues long. CDR3 nucleotide sequence: TGTGCCAGCCGCAACTACAATGAGCAGTTCTTC. Amino acid sequence: CASRNYNEQFF.

V gene TRBV30 combines with J gene TRBJ2-7; D gene unclear. The CDR3 is 11 residues long. The V end lost 0 bases, the J end lost 6 bases, and 6 bases lay between the germline ends. Germline CDR1 is GTSNPN and CDR2 is SVGIG (reference sequence). DNA of the CDR3: TGTGCCTGGAGTGTACCGTTCGAGCAGTACTTC. It specifies CAWSVPFEQYF.

The chain links TRBV19 to TRBJ2-7; no firm D call. CDR1 is LNHDA, CDR2 SQIVND, per germline (reference sequence). The CDR3 consists of 13 residues. V was pared by 4 bases and J by 4 bases, with 11 bases between. In DNA, the CDR3 is TGTGCCAGTAGTACTAATCTTCAGTACGAGCAGTACTTC. This sequence encodes CASSTNLQYEQYF.